This section outlines one T cell receptor (beta chain) sequence together with its context. Germline assignment: CDR1 LNHDA and CDR2 SQIVND (reference sequence). The CDR3 totals 15 residues. Losses at the gene ends were 5 bases for V and 0 bases for J; bases not matched to a gene: 5. The data were obtained in a study of blood T cell repertoires in COVID-19. Study information: Whether acute or convalescent, the COVID-19 samples came from the United States, Italy and Spain. The analysed material was cDNA or gDNA that came from T cells, B-cell-depleted T cells, or PBMCs.

Per the original methods: Estimation of nucleated cell counts was performed using reference gene primer amplification. Data came from immunoSEQ multiplex PCR; TCRdb stores just in-frame clones and leaves some out. That table gives V, J and clone size, and the DNA gave D and trimming. Of 160,000 or so clones in the sample, 90% are singletons; the top ten hold over 15%. The sequenced sample consisted of peripheral blood. This sequence was found in a man aged 55 to 69 with active or convalescent COVID-19. This chain uses TRBV19 with TRBJ2-7; TRBD1 matches at 9 bases. CDR3 sequence reads: CASSSGTGNSYEQYF. The DNA for the CDR3 is TGTGCCAGTAGTTCAGGGACAGGGAACTCCTACGAGCAGTACTTC.